These 23 T cell receptor beta chains came from one sample sequenced in a study of CD8+ T cells in alopecia areata. In each case, RNA was isolated and then reverse transcribed into cDNA as the sequencing template. Assay used: immunoSEQ multiplex PCR; TCRdb lists only in-frame clones, some missing. The table records more than 200,000 clones, around 65% of them present only once. Treatment in this sample: oral pan-JAK inhibitor, 5-10 mg twice daily. Here the sequenced sample was CD4+ T cells sorted from blood, taken at week 4, from a patient treated with tofacitinib. These receptors were taken from a human donor with alopecia areata.

J is TRBJ2-3 and V is TRBV5-1, with D perhaps matching TRBD2 (6 bases). CDR3 length: 14 amino acids. V lost 4 bases and J lost 1, with 10 bases in between. Germline V gives CDR1 SGHRS, CDR2 YFSETQ. The CDR3 loop reads CASSPGLGTDTQYF. Written as DNA, the CDR3 is TGCGCCAGCAGCCCGGGACTGGGCACAGATACGCAGTATTTT.

The V gene is TRBV27, the J gene TRBJ1-1, with 7 bases lining up with TRBD1. Germline V CDR1 and CDR2: MNHEY, SMNVEV (reference sequence). This CDR3 is 14 amino acids long. J gave up 7 bases and V 5 bases, and 10 bases lay outside the gene matches. CDR3 amino acids: CASSTQDRASEAFF. CDR3 sequence (DNA): TGTGCCAGCAGTACCCAAGACAGGGCCAGTGAAGCTTTCTTT.

The genes are TRBV7-2 and TRBJ2-5; 8 bases agree with TRBD2. Germline V gene sequence: CDR1 SGHTA, CDR2 FQGNSA. There are 15 residues in the CDR3. Trimming cost V 1 base and J 1 base; bases outside gene matches: 2. The CDR3 DNA follows: TGTGCCAGCAGCTTAGTACGGGGGGGCCAAGAGACCCAGTACTTC. Its protein is CASSLVRGGQETQYF.

This clone appeared once. At the DNA level, this CDR3 is encoded by other sequences in the same sample as well. The genes are TRBV30 and TRBJ1-5; unclear D gene. The CDR3 sequence is 13 residues long. Looked up from germline, CDR1 is GTSNPN and CDR2 is SVGIG (reference sequence). The ends were cut back, 0 bases at V and 7 bases at J, with 10 bases in the middle. In DNA, the CDR3 is TGTGCCTGGAGTGTACGCAGCCGGCAGCCCCAGCATTTT. Translated, it gives CAWSVRSRQPQHF.

The chain joins TRBV29-1 to TRBJ1-1; D unclear. Germline V CDR1 and CDR2: SQVTM, ANQGSEA. The CDR3 is made up of 13 amino acids. The V end was cut by 7 bases, the J end by 0 bases, with 12 bases between. The CDR3: CSAGVGMNTEAFF. CDR3 bases: TGCAGCGCGGGCGTGGGGATGAACACTGAAGCTTTCTTT.

Remarks on this clone: This CDR3 is also generated by other DNA sequences in the sample. This chain links TRBV6-1 with TRBJ2-7, with D possibly TRBD2 on 6 matching bases. V was cut by 0 bases and J by 4 bases, with 7 bases left in between. CDR3 size: 13 residues. CDR1 and CDR2 from the germline V gene are MNHNS and SASEGT. The DNA of the CDR3 is TGTGCCAGCAGTGAAGCGCGGGGATACGAGCAGTACTTC. Translation gives CASSEARGYEQYF.

V is TRBV30 and J is TRBJ1-5; the D is unclear. V was pared by 3 bases and J by 2 bases, with 20 bases between. The germline CDR1 and CDR2 sequences are GTSNPN and SVGIG (reference sequence). The CDR3 runs to 17 residues. The CDR3 spells CAWSPPPGRWGNQPQHF. As DNA, the CDR3 is TGTGCCTGGAGCCCGCCCCCTGGACGCTGGGGCAATCAGCCCCAGCATTTT.

CDR3 DNA sequence: TGTGCCAGCAGCTCCCGGGACAGACTCCCCTACGAGCAGTACTTC. Translating it yields CASSSRDRLPYEQYF. The J gene is TRBJ2-7, the V gene TRBV5-4; the match to TRBD1 covers 7 bases. This CDR3 comprises 15 residues. Germline CDR1 is SGHNT and CDR2 is YYREEE (reference sequence). V was pared by 3 bases and J by 2 bases, with 8 bases of the junction left unmatched.

The V call is TRBV6-5, the J call TRBJ1-2, with unresolved D. The CDR3 loop spans 12 amino acids. The germline gives CDR1 MNHEY, CDR2 SVGAGI. The V gene lost 7 bases and the J gene lost 3 bases, with 9 bases spanning the gap. The CDR3 DNA follows: TGTGCCAGCAACGGAGGATACTATGGCTACACCTTC. Translated: CASNGGYYGYTF.

The V gene is TRBV7-9, the J gene TRBJ1-5; D gene uncertain. Trimming removed 0 bases at V and 4 bases at J, with 4 bases between. Germline-derived CDR1 and CDR2 are SEHNR and FQNEAQ (reference sequence). There are 13 residues in the CDR3. The CDR3 loop is CASSLAHNQPQHF. The CDR3 coding sequence is TGTGCCAGCAGCTTAGCCCATAATCAGCCCCAGCATTTT.

The chain links TRBV29-1 to TRBJ2-5; TRBD1 agrees at 7 bases. The V segment lost 6 bases and the J segment 13 bases; nucleotides outside the gene matches: 14. The CDR3 totals 12 residues. In germline, CDR1 is SQVTM, CDR2 ANQGSEA. CDR3 coding DNA: TGCAGCGTGGAACAGCCGGGGACAGCCCTGTACTTC. It specifies CSVEQPGTALYF.

The CDR3 loop is CASSSLQGLSGANVLTF. Written as DNA, the CDR3 is TGTGCCAGTAGTAGCCTCCAGGGACTCTCTGGGGCCAACGTCCTGACTTTC. The V and J genes are TRBV19 and TRBJ2-6; tentatively, D is TRBD2 (6 bases). CDR3 length: 17 amino acids. Germline assignment: CDR1 LNHDA and CDR2 SQIVND (reference sequence). V gave up 4 bases and J gave up 0 bases, with 13 bases separating them. Filled out from reference TRBV19 and TRBJ2-6, the complete variable domain reads DGGITQSPKYLFRKEGQNVTLSCEQNLNHDAMYWYRQDPGQGLRLIYYSQIVNDFQKGDIAEGYSVSREKKESFPLTVTSAQKNPTAFYLCASSSLQGLSGANVLTFGAGSRLTVL.

The V gene is TRBV2, the J gene TRBJ1-5, with unresolved D. The CDR3 runs 13 residues. The ends were cut back, 8 bases at V and 3 bases at J, with 11 bases in the middle. Germline V gene lookup returns CDR1 SNHLY and CDR2 FYNNEI. The CDR3 nucleotides are TGTGCCAGCGCGTGGCAGGACAATCAGCCCCAGCATTTT. This codes for CASAWQDNQPQHF.

This chain joins TRBV19 and TRBJ2-3, with 8 bases identical to TRBD1. V lost 8 bases to trimming and J lost 2 bases; unmatched junction nucleotides: 6. This CDR3 spans 14 amino acids. The germline gives CDR1 LNHDA, CDR2 SQIVND (reference sequence). This CDR3 reads CASSLDRATDTQYF. CDR3 nucleotides: TGTGCCAGTTCACTGGACAGGGCCACAGATACGCAGTATTTT.

This clone was observed a handful of times. The J gene is TRBJ2-1, the V gene TRBV11-2; D is perhaps TRBD1 (5 bases). The CDR3 runs 12 residues. With 7 bases removed from V and 7 bases from J, the gap between germline ends came to 11 bases. The germline V gene has CDR1 SGHAT and CDR2 FQNNGV. The DNA for the CDR3 is TGTGCCAGCACCCTTGGGGCTAATGAGCAGTTCTTC. It yields the protein CASTLGANEQFF.

V and J are TRBV30 and TRBJ1-2, with D possibly matching TRBD1 (5 bases). The V end was cut by 5 bases, the J end by 2 bases, with 21 bases between. Germline V gene data show CDR1 as GTSNPN and CDR2 as SVGIG (reference sequence). The CDR3 extends over 16 amino acids. The chain's CDR3 is CAWSGLGLGANYGYTF. The CDR3 region has the DNA TGTGCCTGGTCTGGACTGGGACTCGGGGCCAACTATGGCTACACCTTC.

The chain carries TRBV7-2 and TRBJ2-3, with D possibly TRBD2 on 5 matching bases. CDR3 length equals 16 residues. The V end lost 5 bases, the J end lost 4 bases, and 19 bases lay between the germline ends. Germline assignment: CDR1 SGHTA and CDR2 FQGNSA. The DNA for the CDR3 is TGTGCCAGCAGCGAATTCCTAGTGCGAGGGTCAGATACGCAGTATTTT. This sequence encodes CASSEFLVRGSDTQYF. Full variable domain (rest looked up from reference TRBV7-2 and TRBJ2-3): GAGVSQSPSNKVTEKGKDVELRCDPISGHTALYWYRQSLGQGLEFLIYFQGNSAPDKSGLPSDRFSAERTGGSVSTLTIQRTQQEDSAVYLCASSEFLVRGSDTQYFGPGTRLTVL.

This chain uses TRBV2 with TRBJ2-1; no reliable D call. CDR3 length equals 11 residues. CDR1 is SNHLY and CDR2 is FYNNEI in the germline V gene. The germline V and J ends were trimmed by 6 bases and 7 bases, with 7 bases remaining between them. Here the CDR3 reads CASSIRNEQFF. CDR3 coding DNA: TGTGCCAGCAGCATCAGGAATGAGCAGTTCTTC.

The chain combines TRBV7-2 with TRBJ2-3; D unresolved. This CDR3 is 13 amino acids long. Germline-derived CDR1 and CDR2 are SGHTA and FQGNSA. V lost 2 bases and J 2 bases, leaving 5 bases between the germline ends. CDR3 sequence (DNA): TGTGCCAGCAGCTTAATCTTCACAGATACGCAGTATTTT. This encodes CASSLIFTDTQYF.

This chain connects TRBV14 to TRBJ2-1; 11 bases line up with TRBD2. CDR1 and CDR2 (germline): SGHDN, FVKESK. The V segment lost 2 bases and the J segment 6 bases; nucleotides outside the gene matches: 3. CDR3 length: 15 amino acids. The CDR3, as DNA: TGTGCCAGCAGCCAATCGCTAGCGGGGGGCAATGAGCAGTTCTTC. Translated: CASSQSLAGGNEQFF.

This chain joins TRBV20-1 and TRBJ1-2, with a tentative D call TRBD1 (5 bases). This CDR3 has 11 residues. Trimming removed 6 bases from V and 4 bases from J, with 9 bases in between. The germline V gene encodes CDR1 DFQATT and CDR2 SNEGSKA (reference sequence). This CDR3 is CSAWGGYGYTF. The CDR3 DNA sequence: TGCAGTGCCTGGGGGGGCTATGGCTACACCTTC.

The chain employs TRBV7-2 and TRBJ1-2; maybe TRBD1 (6 bases). V lost 0 bases and J 6 bases, leaving 20 bases between the germline ends. The CDR3 runs 17 residues. CDR1 and CDR2 from the germline V gene are SGHTA and FQGNSA. DNA for the CDR3: TGTGCCAGCAGCTTAGCATCGACGGGGGCGCATAGGGATGGCTACACCTTC. This translates into CASSLASTGAHRDGYTF.

The V gene is TRBV5-6, the J gene TRBJ1-2, with a weak D call TRBD1 (6 bases). V lost 3 bases to trimming and J lost 4 bases, with 16 bases between them. The germline CDR1 and CDR2 sequences are SGHDT and YYEEEE. The CDR3 totals 15 residues. CDR3 sequence reads: CASSYRQESFYGYTF. CDR3 sequence (DNA): TGTGCCAGCAGCTACCGACAGGAGTCGTTCTATGGCTACACCTTC.